The source of this T cell receptor (beta chain) is a study of siplizumab effects on memory and regulatory T cells. V was pared by 5 bases and J by 1 base, with 11 bases between. Per germline, CDR1 MNHNS and CDR2 SASEGT. The CDR3 is made up of 14 amino acids. The protocol was immunoSEQ multiplex PCR, while the TCRdb copy is restricted to in-frame clones and leaves out a portion. Of about 63,000 clones in the sample, less than 85% are singletons; the top ten hold 3.5% to 4%. The sequenced sample consisted of memory CD4+ T cells sorted from blood. This rearrangement joins TRBV6-1 to TRBJ1-1; D may be TRBD1 (6 bases). The sequence derives from a human donor in good health. DNA of the CDR3: TGTGCCAGCAGTTATGGACAGTGGAACACTGAAGCTTTCTTT. It translates to CASSYGQWNTEAFF.